Shown below are 11 T cell receptor beta chains from a single sample sequenced in a study of identical twins. TCRdb reanalysed the 5' RACE reads using MiXCR and keeps one entry per CDR3 protein. In the table there are under 800,000 distinct CDR3 sequences, 21% of which are singletons. These sequences were also reported in another study, on T cells expressing NK-cell markers.

Specimen: PBMCs. Source of these receptors: a woman under 30 in good health.

This clonotype was seen more than once but under ten times. V and J are TRBV5-4 and TRBJ1-1; D remains ambiguous. This CDR3 region has 16 residues. Germline values: CDR1 SGHNT, CDR2 YYREEE (reference sequence). V was shortened by 0 bases and J by 1 base, with 13 bases between the two germline ends. CDR3 residues: CASSLDGSRSNTEAFF. The CDR3 bases are TGTGCCAGCAGCTTGGATGGCAGCCGATCGAACACTGAAGCTTTCTTT.

This clonotype occurred many times. The chain combines TRBV20-1 with TRBJ2-6; D is ambiguous. CDR1 and CDR2 (germline): DFQATT, SNEGSKA (reference sequence). V was cut by 5 bases and J by 3 bases, with 8 bases left in between. The CDR3 is made up of 13 amino acids. The DNA of the CDR3 is TGCAGTGCTTACGATATTGGGGCCAACGTCCTGACTTTC. This gives the protein CSAYDIGANVLTF.

The chain is built from TRBV20-1 and TRBJ2-1, with 13 bases matching TRBD2. In germline, CDR1 is DFQATT, CDR2 SNEGSKA (reference sequence). V shed 2 bases, J shed 8 bases, and the junction held 3 bases outside the gene matches. The CDR3 length is 14 residues. CDR3 sequence reads: CSARNGLAGDEQFF. The CDR3 nucleotides read TGCAGTGCTAGAAACGGACTAGCGGGAGATGAGCAGTTCTTC.

CDR3 DNA sequence: TGCAGTGCCAGCGGACTAGTGAACACCGGGGAGCTGTTTTTT. It translates to CSASGLVNTGELFF. The V call is TRBV20-1, the J call TRBJ2-2, with 7 bases matching TRBD2. The CDR3 has 14 amino acids. The V gene's germline CDR1 is DFQATT and CDR2 SNEGSKA (reference sequence). The V and J ends lost 6 bases and 1 base, in that order; junction bases with no gene match: 5.

This clonotype was seen repeatedly, ten times or more. The rearrangement joins TRBV20-1 to TRBJ1-1; maybe TRBD1 (5 bases). The CDR3 runs 15 residues. The germline V gene has CDR1 DFQATT and CDR2 SNEGSKA (reference sequence). Trimming stripped 5 bases from V and 1 base from J, with 17 bases between. CDR3 amino acids: CSAPNSQGTNTEAFF. DNA for the CDR3: TGCAGTGCTCCCAACTCGCAGGGTACGAACACTGAAGCTTTCTTT.

This clonotype was seen a handful of times. This rearrangement joins TRBV5-5 to TRBJ2-7; 7 bases align to TRBD1. The CDR3 runs to 15 residues. Per the germline V gene, CDR1 is SGHKS and CDR2 is YYEKEE (reference sequence). V lost 5 bases, J lost 0 bases, and 8 bases stayed unmatched. The CDR3 sequence is CASRGDSDSSYEQYF. CDR3 in DNA: TGTGCCAGCAGGGGGGACAGCGACAGCTCCTACGAGCAGTACTTC.

This clonotype was recorded a few times. The chain couples TRBV18 to TRBJ2-7, with no clear D. The CDR3 totals 17 residues. Deletions cut 3 bases from V and 5 bases from J, with 23 bases between. Germline-derived CDR1 and CDR2 are KGHSH and LQKENI. The CDR3 reads CASSPPRVVPESHEQYF. CDR3 nucleotide sequence: TGTGCCAGCTCACCTCCCCGGGTGGTGCCAGAATCCCACGAGCAGTACTTC.

This clonotype has just one count. The rearrangement joins TRBV12-3 or TRBV12-4 to TRBJ2-1; D is undetermined. The CDR3 spans 13 residues. Trimming stripped 3 bases from V and 13 bases from J, with 16 bases between. CDR3 DNA sequence: TGTGCCAGCAGTTTCTCTCAGTGGGTCTCTCAGTTCTTC. Protein sequence: CASSFSQWVSQFF.

This clonotype appeared many times. The V call is TRBV6-1, the J call TRBJ2-1; D is uncertain. Germline V gives CDR1 MNHNS, CDR2 SASEGT. V gave up 10 bases and J gave up 8 bases, with 9 bases separating them. This CDR3 comprises 10 residues. CDR3 sequence (DNA): TGTGCCACCAAGGTCTATGAGCAGTTCTTC. It translates to CATKVYEQFF.

The genes are TRBV20-1 and TRBJ2-1; D may be TRBD2 (5 bases). Trimming pared 4 bases from V and 6 bases from J, leaving 13 bases between. Germline V gene lookup returns CDR1 DFQATT and CDR2 SNEGSKA (reference sequence). This CDR3 is built from 13 residues. CDR3 protein: CSAIGWEFNEQFF. The CDR3 DNA reads as TGCAGTGCTATTGGATGGGAGTTCAATGAGCAGTTCTTC.

The table lists this clonotype with a few counts. The rearrangement links TRBV29-1 to TRBJ2-3; D is perhaps TRBD2 (6 bases). There are 14 residues in the CDR3. V dropped 5 bases and J dropped 4 bases, with 16 bases sitting between them. Germline V gene data show CDR1 as SQVTM and CDR2 as ANQGSEA. In DNA, the CDR3 is TGCAGCGTTTACGGCACGGAGGGTTCAGATACGCAGTATTTT. Protein product: CSVYGTEGSDTQYF.